Listed below are T cell receptor beta chains from one sample, sequenced in a study of blood T cell repertoires in COVID-19. Repertoires were generated with immunoSEQ multiplex PCR, while TCRdb's copy carries only in-frame clones and drops some. Of roughly 150,000 clones listed, 88% are singletons. The specimen was peripheral blood. Every receptor here comes from a woman aged 70 to 79 with acute or convalescent COVID-19. The CDR3 runs from the conserved cysteine through the conserved F or W. A D gene is named only where the DNA matches it firmly. Only part of the rows carry a size: once, few, many, or a class if the clone is expanded.

length | size | D | J | V | CDR3 | DNA
18 | - | TRBD1 | TRBJ1-3 | TRBV2 | CASSPRPGQGADRNTIYF | TGTGCCAGCAGTCCGCGACCGGGACAGGGGGCGGATAGAAACACCATATATTTT
13 | - | - | TRBJ2-2 | TRBV12-3/TRBV12-4 | CASRQTGTGELFF | TGTGCCAGCAGACAAACAGGGACCGGGGAGCTGTTTTTT
16 | - | TRBD1 | TRBJ1-4 | TRBV27 | CASSLSGTARGEKLFF | TGTGCCAGCAGTTTATCAGGGACAGCCCGGGGTGAAAAACTGTTTTTT
16 | - | TRBD2 | TRBJ2-1 | TRBV18 | CASSPLAGGHHNEQFF | TGTGCCAGCTCACCACTAGCGGGGGGTCATCACAATGAGCAGTTCTTC
14 | once | TRBD1 | TRBJ1-2 | TRBV3-1/TRBV3-2 | CASSQDQRQGGYTF | TGTGCCAGCAGCCAAGACCAACGACAGGGCGGCTACACCTTC
18 | - | TRBD2 | TRBJ2-3 | TRBV18 | CASSPLQWGGKSTDTQYF | TGTGCCAGCTCACCACTGCAGTGGGGGGGAAAGAGCACAGATACGCAGTATTTT
16 | - | TRBD2 | TRBJ2-3 | TRBV2 | CASSGTSGGPTDTQYF | TGTGCCAGCAGCGGGACTAGCGGGGGGCCCACAGATACGCAGTATTTT
15 | - | TRBD1 | TRBJ1-6 | TRBV9 | CASSVGETGNSPLHF | TGTGCCAGCAGCGTAGGGGAGACAGGGAATTCACCCCTCCACTTT
14 | - | TRBD1 | TRBJ1-1 | TRBV5-1 | CASSYATGGTEAFF | TGCGCCAGCAGCTACGCGACAGGGGGCACTGAAGCTTTCTTT
13 | - | - | TRBJ1-1 | TRBV4-1 | CASSHRGDTEAFF | TGCGCCAGCAGCCACCGGGGGGACACTGAAGCTTTCTTT
15 | - | TRBD2 | TRBJ2-5 | TRBV5-4 | CASSTTPSGEETQYF | TGTGCCAGCAGCACAACTCCTAGCGGGGAAGAGACCCAGTACTTC
12 | - | - | TRBJ2-1 | TRBV7-2 | CASSFRASEQFF | TGTGCCAGCAGCTTCCGCGCTTCCGAGCAGTTCTTC
12 | - | - | TRBJ2-3 | TRBV29-1 | CSVLNSSRTQYF | TGCAGCGTTCTAAATAGTTCAAGAACGCAGTATTTT
15 | - | TRBD1 | TRBJ1-2 | TRBV2 | CASSEDRGHNYGYTF | TGTGCCAGCAGTGAAGACAGGGGTCATAACTATGGCTACACCTTC
15 | - | TRBD1 | TRBJ1-2 | TRBV6-2/TRBV6-3 | CASSYSRTGGHGYTF | TGTGCCAGCAGTTACTCACGGACAGGGGGCCATGGCTACACCTTC
16 | - | - | TRBJ2-1 | TRBV13 | CASSSQPPQAGGEQFF | TGTGCCAGCAGCTCCCAGCCTCCACAGGCCGGTGGTGAGCAGTTCTTC
13 | - | - | TRBJ1-5 | TRBV30 | CAWSVRSNQPQHF | TGTGCCTGGAGCGTGCGGAGCAATCAGCCCCAGCATTTT
16 | - | - | TRBJ2-4 | TRBV28 | CASSLFRGKAKNIQYF | TGTGCCAGCAGTTTATTCCGAGGGAAGGCCAAAAACATTCAGTACTTC
16 | - | TRBD1 | TRBJ1-2 | TRBV4-3 | CASSQDLAGGSYGYTF | TGCGCCAGCAGCCAAGATTTGGCAGGGGGCAGCTATGGCTACACCTTC
13 | - | - | TRBJ1-2 | TRBV27 | CASRVNRVGGYTF | TGTGCCAGCAGAGTTAACAGGGTGGGGGGCTACACCTTC
12 | - | - | TRBJ1-4 | TRBV6-5 | CASSLVGEKLFF | TGTGCCAGCAGCTTAGTGGGCGAAAAACTGTTTTTT
14 | - | TRBD1 | TRBJ1-1 | TRBV6-5 | CASKTGQGDTEAFF | TGTGCCAGCAAAACCGGACAGGGCGACACTGAAGCTTTCTTT
16 | - | TRBD1 | TRBJ1-2 | TRBV3-1/TRBV3-2 | CASSQVGTGRGYGYTF | TGTGCCAGCAGCCAAGTTGGGACAGGGAGAGGGTATGGCTACACCTTC
18 | - | - | TRBJ2-6 | TRBV19 | CASIHRTTASSGANVLTF | TGTGCCAGTATTCACCGGACAACAGCCAGCTCTGGGGCCAACGTCCTGACTTTC
13 | - | - | TRBJ2-7 | TRBV29-1 | CSVRDTQSYEQYF | TGCAGCGTCCGGGACACACAGTCCTACGAGCAGTACTTC
16 | - | TRBD2 | TRBJ2-2 | TRBV7-8 | CASSLPSGGFTGELFF | TGTGCCAGCAGCTTACCTAGCGGGGGATTCACCGGGGAGCTGTTTTTT
15 | - | TRBD1 | TRBJ1-6 | TRBV3-1/TRBV3-2 | CASSPTGANNSPLHF | TGTGCCAGCAGCCCCACAGGGGCTAACAATTCACCCCTCCACTTT
14 | - | TRBD1 | TRBJ2-1 | TRBV6-2/TRBV6-3 | CASSKLQGASEQFF | TGTGCCAGCAGTAAATTACAGGGGGCAAGTGAGCAGTTCTTC
15 | - | TRBD2 | TRBJ2-1 | TRBV6-5 | CASSYTGGRLNEQFF | TGTGCCAGCAGTTACACGGGGGGGCGACTCAATGAGCAGTTCTTC
15 | - | TRBD1 | TRBJ1-4 | TRBV28 | CASRPWTGGIEKLFF | TGTGCCAGCCGCCCCTGGACAGGGGGCATTGAAAAACTGTTTTTT
15 | once | - | TRBJ2-7 | TRBV19 | CASSTSGTINYEQYF | TGTGCCAGTAGTACCTCCGGGACAATTAACTACGAGCAGTACTTC
14 | many | - | TRBJ1-2 | TRBV24-1 | CATSDFPGGNGYTF | TGTGCCACCAGTGATTTCCCAGGCGGGAATGGCTACACCTTC
16 | once | TRBD2 | TRBJ2-5 | TRBV18 | CASSPRNSGGQETQYF | TGTGCCAGCTCACCACGGAATAGCGGGGGCCAAGAGACCCAGTACTTC
15 | once | - | TRBJ1-1 | TRBV3-1/TRBV3-2 | CASSQDRGGETEAFF | TGTGCCAGCAGCCAAGATCGAGGGGGGGAGACTGAAGCTTTCTTT
17 | - | TRBD1 | TRBJ2-6 | TRBV6-1 | CASSDGTGDSGANVLTF | TGTGCCAGCAGTGATGGGACAGGGGACTCTGGGGCCAACGTCCTGACTTTC
15 | - | - | TRBJ2-5 | TRBV15 | CATSRVQVYQETQYF | TGTGCCACCAGCAGAGTACAGGTGTACCAAGAGACCCAGTACTTC
14 | - | TRBD1 | TRBJ1-2 | TRBV9 | CASSPRQGAQSYTF | TGTGCCAGCAGCCCCCGACAGGGGGCTCAAAGCTACACCTTC
15 | - | - | TRBJ2-3 | TRBV7-9 | CASSPGTFSTDTQYF | TGTGCCAGCAGCCCAGGGACTTTTAGCACAGATACGCAGTATTTT
14 | - | - | TRBJ2-3 | TRBV10-3 | CAISKGGRADTQYF | TGTGCCATCAGTAAGGGGGGGAGAGCAGATACGCAGTATTTT
14 | - | - | TRBJ1-4 | TRBV15 | CATSRGQINEKLFF | TGTGCCACCAGCAGAGGGCAGATTAATGAAAAACTGTTTTTT
17 | - | TRBD1 | TRBJ1-2 | TRBV27 | CASSPQTGAAGNYGYTF | TGTGCCAGCAGTCCCCAGACAGGGGCTGCGGGAAACTATGGCTACACCTTC
15 | - | TRBD1 | TRBJ1-6 | TRBV28 | CASSWDRRGDSPLHF | TGTGCCAGCAGTTGGGACAGGCGCGGGGATTCACCCCTCCACTTT
14 | - | - | TRBJ2-3 | TRBV11-2 | CASSLERGGDTQYF | TGTGCCAGCAGCTTAGAACGTGGGGGGGATACGCAGTATTTT
13 | - | - | TRBJ1-1 | TRBV20-1 | CSASGQLNTEAFF | TGCAGTGCTAGTGGCCAGTTGAACACTGAAGCTTTCTTT
15 | - | TRBD1 | TRBJ1-2 | TRBV10-3 | CAISESGQGVNGYTF | TGTGCCATCAGTGAATCCGGACAGGGGGTTAATGGCTACACCTTC
14 | - | TRBD1 | TRBJ2-5 | TRBV27 | CASSLTGAVETQYF | TGTGCCAGCAGTTTAACAGGGGCGGTAGAGACCCAGTACTTC
16 | - | TRBD2 | TRBJ2-1 | TRBV6-2/TRBV6-3 | CASSPLAGGANNEQFF | TGTGCCAGCAGTCCCTTAGCGGGGGGCGCGAACAATGAGCAGTTCTTC
15 | - | TRBD1 | TRBJ2-7 | TRBV7-2 | CASSLERQGSYEQYF | TGTGCCAGCAGCTTGGAGAGACAGGGCTCCTACGAGCAGTACTTC
12 | - | - | TRBJ1-1 | TRBV29-1 | CSVELMNTEAFF | TGCAGCGTGGAGCTGATGAACACTGAAGCTTTCTTT
16 | - | TRBD1 | TRBJ2-2 | TRBV5-1 | CASSEWTGLNTGELFF | TGCGCCAGCAGCGAATGGACAGGGCTGAACACCGGGGAGCTGTTTTTT
13 | - | - | TRBJ1-2 | TRBV30 | CAWSLYRTDGYTF | TGTGCCTGGAGCCTGTATAGGACAGATGGCTACACCTTC